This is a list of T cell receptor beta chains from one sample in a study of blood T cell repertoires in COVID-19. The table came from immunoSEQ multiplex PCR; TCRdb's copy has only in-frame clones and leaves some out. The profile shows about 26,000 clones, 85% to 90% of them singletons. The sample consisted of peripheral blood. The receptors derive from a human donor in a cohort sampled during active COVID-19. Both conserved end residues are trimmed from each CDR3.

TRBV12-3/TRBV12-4	ASSLSTYEQY
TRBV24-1	ATGGDQTNYGYT
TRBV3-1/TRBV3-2	ASSRGQTGELF
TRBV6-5	ASRLGQGMTYEQY
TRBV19	ASRWTTGNTIY
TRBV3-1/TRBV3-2	ASSQSVVASGEQF
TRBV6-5	ASRPSSVQHYEQY
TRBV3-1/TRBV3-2	ASSRQGLSGELF
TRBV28	ASGQLAYGYT
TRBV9	ASSVAPHSEIELF
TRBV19	ASSITGRRSGNTIY
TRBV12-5	ASGAPSAGGGDTQY
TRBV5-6	ASSILGPGNSPLH
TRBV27	ASSLWGSGSVEDGYT
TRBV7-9	ASSPILAKNIQY
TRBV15	ATSVRGSEAF
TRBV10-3	AISAGGWAYDTEAF
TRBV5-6	ASSLMSTVGYEKLF
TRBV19	ASSTSGQGGDTQY
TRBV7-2	ASSSAAYSYEQY
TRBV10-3	AISDVRRGNEQY
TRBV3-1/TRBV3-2	ASSQAGGFQETQY
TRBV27	ASTSRGGSGELF
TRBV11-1	ASSLRAVGEQY